This T cell receptor beta chain comes out of a study of siplizumab effects on memory and regulatory T cells. Here immunoSEQ multiplex PCR was the method, and the copy in TCRdb shows in-frame clones only, minus some. The repertoire has about 100,000 clones, over 90% of them found once; the top ten carry over 1%. On this clone: Its antigen is as yet unknown.

Study results and caveats: Sequences below about 10^-5 frequency were poorly captured, limiting mapping of alloreactive clones. Significant reduction of alloreactive sequences traceable to unstimulated CD4+ memory cells was observed with siplizumab.

The V end lost 2 bases, the J end lost 1 base, and 12 bases lay between the germline ends. The length of the CDR3 is 16 residues. Per the germline V gene, CDR1 is WNHNN and CDR2 is SYGVQD (reference sequence). This chain links TRBV10-1 with TRBJ2-1; perhaps D is TRBD1 or TRBD2 (5 bases each). The specimen sequenced was non-Treg CD4+ T cells sorted from blood. The source is a human donor in good health. CDR3 region: CASSERGTGSYNEQFF. The CDR3 DNA follows: TGCGCCAGCAGTGAGCGGGGAACAGGATCCTACAATGAGCAGTTCTTC.